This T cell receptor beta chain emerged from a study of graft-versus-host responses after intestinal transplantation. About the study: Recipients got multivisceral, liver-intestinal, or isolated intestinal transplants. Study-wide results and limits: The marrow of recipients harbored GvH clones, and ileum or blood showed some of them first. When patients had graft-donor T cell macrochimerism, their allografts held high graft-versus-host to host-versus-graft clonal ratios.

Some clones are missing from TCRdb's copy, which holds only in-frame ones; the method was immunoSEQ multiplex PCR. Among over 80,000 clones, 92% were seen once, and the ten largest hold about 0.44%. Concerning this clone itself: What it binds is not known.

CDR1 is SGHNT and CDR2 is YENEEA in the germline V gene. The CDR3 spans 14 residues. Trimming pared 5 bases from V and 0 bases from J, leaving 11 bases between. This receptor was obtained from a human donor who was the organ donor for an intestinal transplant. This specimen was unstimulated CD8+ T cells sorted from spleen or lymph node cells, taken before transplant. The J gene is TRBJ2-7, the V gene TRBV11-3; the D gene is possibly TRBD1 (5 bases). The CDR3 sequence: CASSANRGSYEQYF. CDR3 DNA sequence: TGTGCCAGCAGCGCGAATAGGGGCTCCTACGAGCAGTACTTC.